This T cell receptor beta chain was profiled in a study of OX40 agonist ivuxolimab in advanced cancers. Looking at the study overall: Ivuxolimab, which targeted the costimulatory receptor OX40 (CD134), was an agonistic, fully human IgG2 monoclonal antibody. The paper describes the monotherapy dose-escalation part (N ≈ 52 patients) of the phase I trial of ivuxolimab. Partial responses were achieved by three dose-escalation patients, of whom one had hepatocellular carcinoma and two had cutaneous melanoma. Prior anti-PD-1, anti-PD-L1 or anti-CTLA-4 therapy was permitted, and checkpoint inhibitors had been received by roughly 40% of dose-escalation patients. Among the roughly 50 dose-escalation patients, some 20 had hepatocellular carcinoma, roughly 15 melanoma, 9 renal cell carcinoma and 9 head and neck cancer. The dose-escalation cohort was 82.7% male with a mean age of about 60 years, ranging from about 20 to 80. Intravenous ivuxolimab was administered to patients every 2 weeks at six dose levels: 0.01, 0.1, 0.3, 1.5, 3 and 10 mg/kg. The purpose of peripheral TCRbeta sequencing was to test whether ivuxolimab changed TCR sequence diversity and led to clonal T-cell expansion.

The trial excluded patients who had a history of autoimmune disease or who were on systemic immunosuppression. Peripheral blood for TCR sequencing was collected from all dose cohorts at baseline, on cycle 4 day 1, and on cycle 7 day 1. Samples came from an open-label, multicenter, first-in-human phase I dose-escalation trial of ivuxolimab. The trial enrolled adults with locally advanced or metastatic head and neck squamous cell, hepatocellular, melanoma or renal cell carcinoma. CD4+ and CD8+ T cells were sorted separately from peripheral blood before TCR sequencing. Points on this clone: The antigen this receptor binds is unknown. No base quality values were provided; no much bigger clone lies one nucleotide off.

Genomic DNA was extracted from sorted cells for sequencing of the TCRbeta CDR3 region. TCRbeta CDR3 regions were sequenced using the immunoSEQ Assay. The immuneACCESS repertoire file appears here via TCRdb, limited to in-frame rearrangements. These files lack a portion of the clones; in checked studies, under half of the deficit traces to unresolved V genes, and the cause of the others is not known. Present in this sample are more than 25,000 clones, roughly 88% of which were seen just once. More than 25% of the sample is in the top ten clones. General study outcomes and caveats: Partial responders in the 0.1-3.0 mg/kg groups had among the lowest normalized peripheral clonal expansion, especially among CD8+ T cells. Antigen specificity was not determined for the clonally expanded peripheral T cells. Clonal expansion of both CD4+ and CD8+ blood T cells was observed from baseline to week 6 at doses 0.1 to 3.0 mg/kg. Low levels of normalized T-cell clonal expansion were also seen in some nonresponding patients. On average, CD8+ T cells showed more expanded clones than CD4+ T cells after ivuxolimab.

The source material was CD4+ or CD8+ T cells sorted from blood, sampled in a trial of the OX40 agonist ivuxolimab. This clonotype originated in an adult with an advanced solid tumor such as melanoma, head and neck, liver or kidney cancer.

In nucleotide form, the sequence is TGTGCCAGCAGCCCTACGACTAGCGGGAGCACAGATACGCAGTATTTT. This gives the protein CASSPTTSGSTDTQYF. The V and J genes are TRBV7-6 and TRBJ2-3; the central 10 bases match TRBD2. Including cysteine and phenylalanine, the CDR3 has 16 amino acids. The kept DNA is CDR3 alone, 48 bases in frame from the first base. Trimming removed 5 bases from V and 0 bases from J; the gene matches leave 5 bases unexplained. Reading the germline V gene gives CDR1 SGHVS and CDR2 FNYEAQ.